Shown below are 15 T cell receptor beta chains from a single sample sequenced in a study of blood T cell repertoires in COVID-19. The assay was immunoSEQ multiplex PCR, and TCRdb's table has in-frame clones only and misses some. The data show 170,000 or so clones, with roughly 90% seen just once and 0.45% to 0.65% held by the top ten. Sequencing used peripheral blood. These receptors all stem from a man between 45 and 60 years old with acute or convalescent COVID-19.

The chain combines TRBV2 with TRBJ1-2; 9 bases map to TRBD1. The CDR3 covers 15 residues. V was pared by 6 bases and J by 1 base, with 6 bases of the junction left unmatched. Germline loops: CDR1 SNHLY, CDR2 FYNNEI. CDR3: CASRRGQGFNYGYTF. CDR3 nucleotides: TGTGCCAGCAGGAGGGGACAGGGTTTTAACTATGGCTACACCTTC.

This clone appeared once. The chain carries TRBV27 and TRBJ2-1, with D unclear. The CDR3 is 14 residues long. The ends were cut back, 3 bases at V and 3 bases at J, with 9 bases in the middle. CDR1 and CDR2 (germline): MNHEY, SMNVEV (reference sequence). The CDR3 reads CASSFLSDYNEQFF. The CDR3 coding sequence is TGTGCCAGCAGTTTTCTATCTGACTACAATGAGCAGTTCTTC.

V and J are TRBV7-9 and TRBJ2-3; D is unresolved. Between the trimmed V and J ends, which lost 7 bases and 0 bases, there was a span of 8 bases. The CDR3 length is 13 residues. From germline, CDR1 is SEHNR and CDR2 FQNEAQ (reference sequence). The CDR3 coding sequence is TGTGCCAGCACCCGGAGTAGCACAGATACGCAGTATTTT. It encodes CASTRSSTDTQYF.

The V and J genes are TRBV5-1 and TRBJ2-3; a weak D match, TRBD2 (6 bases). The ends were cut back, 7 bases at V and 0 bases at J, with 15 bases in the middle. In germline, CDR1 is SGHRS, CDR2 YFSETQ. The CDR3 loop spans 15 amino acids. In nucleotides, the CDR3 is TGCGCCAGCTCCAAAGAAAGCGGGAGCACAGATACGCAGTATTTT. Its protein is CASSKESGSTDTQYF. Based on the CDR3 plus reference TRBV5-1 and TRBJ2-3, the full variable domain is KAGVTQTPRYLIKTRGQQVTLSCSPISGHRSVSWYQQTPGQGLQFLFEYFSETQRNKGNFPGRFSGRQFSNSRSEMNVSTLELGDSALYLCASSKESGSTDTQYFGPGTRLTVL.

J is TRBJ2-3 and V is TRBV5-1, with TRBD1 matching 9 bases. There are 15 residues in the CDR3. After removal of 4 bases from V and 5 bases from J, the junction contained 8 bases not matched to a gene. Germline V gives CDR1 SGHRS, CDR2 YFSETQ. This CDR3 reads CASSLGQGREDTQYF. CDR3 DNA sequence: TGCGCCAGCAGCCTTGGACAGGGGAGAGAAGATACGCAGTATTTT.

The chain joins TRBV4-2 to TRBJ1-2; D may be TRBD1 (5 bases). In germline, CDR1 is LGHNA, CDR2 YNFKEQ. The ends were cut back, 1 base at V and 4 bases at J, with 13 bases in the middle. The CDR3 sequence is 15 residues long. The CDR3 protein is CASSQATTDIYGYTF. CDR3 in DNA: TGTGCCAGCAGCCAAGCGACGACAGACATCTATGGCTACACCTTC.

V usage is TRBV15 and J usage is TRBJ1-2, with TRBD1 identical over 9 bases. Germline loops: CDR1 LNHNV, CDR2 YYDKDF (reference sequence). J lost 8 bases, V lost 0 bases, and 7 bases had no gene match. The CDR3 length is 15 residues. DNA of the CDR3: TGTGCCACCAGCAGAGATGAACAGGGGGCTGACGGCTACACCTTC. It specifies CATSRDEQGADGYTF.

The rearrangement links TRBV27 to TRBJ2-7; 9 bases align to TRBD1. The CDR3 loop spans 14 amino acids. Trimming cost V 3 bases and J 2 bases; bases outside gene matches: 2. CDR1 MNHEY and CDR2 SMNVEV come from the germline V gene (reference sequence). The CDR3 here is CASSFGTGTYEQYF. DNA for the CDR3: TGTGCCAGCAGTTTCGGGACAGGGACCTACGAGCAGTACTTC.

This rearrangement joins TRBV6-5 to TRBJ1-2; 10 bases fit TRBD1. The CDR3 has 12 amino acids. Germline V gene sequence: CDR1 MNHEY, CDR2 SVGAGI. J lost 7 bases, V lost 8 bases, and 4 bases had no gene match. CDR3 sequence (DNA): TGTGCCAGCTGGTGGACAGGGGGTGGCTACACCTTC. Translation gives CASWWTGGGYTF.

CDR3 loop: CAIRDRGDGYTF. Written as DNA, the CDR3 is TGTGCCATCAGAGACAGGGGGGATGGCTACACCTTC. The chain couples TRBV10-3 to TRBJ1-2, with 9 positions matching TRBD1. Germline loops: CDR1 ENHRY, CDR2 SYGVKD. The V segment lost 6 bases and the J segment 6 bases; nucleotides outside the gene matches: 2. There are 12 residues in the CDR3.

The chain joins TRBV10-3 to TRBJ1-5, with TRBD1 matching over 10 bases. CDR3 length: 17 residues. The junction had 10 bases not matched to a gene; V was cut back by 2 bases and J by 6 bases. Germline CDR1 ENHRY, CDR2 SYGVKD. The CDR3 protein is CAISEDNPTGGGQPQHF. DNA of the CDR3: TGTGCCATCAGTGAGGATAATCCGACAGGGGGCGGTCAGCCCCAGCATTTT.

The V gene is TRBV28, the J gene TRBJ2-2; tentative D call: TRBD2 (6 bases). Germline V gene data show CDR1 as MDHEN and CDR2 as SYDVKM. The CDR3 sequence is 13 residues long. V was trimmed by 6 bases and J by 7 bases, leaving 12 bases between them. CDR3 sequence: CASRTGVVGELFF. Written as DNA, the CDR3 is TGTGCCAGCAGGACGGGAGTGGTCGGGGAGCTGTTTTTT.

The rearrangement joins TRBV5-1 to TRBJ2-1; 14 bases match TRBD2. Losses at the gene ends were 5 bases for V and 0 bases for J; bases not matched to a gene: 4. CDR3 length equals 17 residues. The V gene's germline CDR1 is SGHRS and CDR2 YFSETQ. CDR3 coding DNA: TGCGCCAGCAGGCCGGGACTAGCGGGAGTCTCCTACAATGAGCAGTTCTTC. Amino acid sequence: CASRPGLAGVSYNEQFF.

This chain uses TRBV11-2 with TRBJ2-2; D remains ambiguous. The CDR3 is made up of 14 amino acids. V shed 1 base and J shed 6 bases, with 9 bases lying between them. Germline assignment: CDR1 SGHAT and CDR2 FQNNGV. CDR3: CASSLVYGSGELFF. The CDR3 bases are TGTGCCAGCAGCTTAGTATACGGGTCCGGGGAGCTGTTTTTT.

The CDR3, as DNA: TGTGCCAGCAGCCAAACAACAGGGGAATGGGAGTACAATGAGCAGTTCTTC. This sequence encodes CASSQTTGEWEYNEQFF. This sequence joins TRBV3-1 (or the pseudogene TRBV3-2) and TRBJ2-1, with TRBD1 matching 7 bases. CDR3 size: 17 residues. V lost 2 bases and J lost 4; bases outside the gene matches: 11. CDR1 and CDR2 (germline): LGHDT, YNNKEL (reference sequence).